This TCR beta chain was captured in a study of cytomegalovirus exposure and HLA in healthy donors. Points from the study as a whole: By a later analysis, the bulk of CMV-associated TCR beta chains appeared HLA-restricted. Previously analyzed data showed that most TCR beta V segments were productive at a frequency of about 90% or about 30%. Specificity for CMV antigens was confirmed in vitro for a few of the CMV-associated chains. Cytomegalovirus status was reportedly diagnosed by the classifier with high sensitivity and specificity.

A multiplex PCR was run with 60 Vbeta primers and 13 Jbeta primers. Measured with immunoSEQ multiplex PCR; TCRdb has only the in-frame clones, and not every one. The data contain roughly 100,000 clones, more than 60% of them singletons. Between the trimmed V and J ends, which lost 8 bases and 5 bases, there was a span of 12 bases. CDR1 and CDR2 from the germline V gene are SNHLY and FYNNEI. The CDR3 covers 12 residues. Notes on this clone: What it recognizes is unknown.

The specimen was PBMCs. The J gene is TRBJ2-5, the V gene TRBV2; maybe TRBD2 (5 bases). The sequence derives from a man in his forties in good health and CMV-seronegative. CDR3 in DNA: TGTGCCAGCGGCGGCAGGAGGGAGACCCAGTACTTC. Amino acid sequence: CASGGRRETQYF. The full variable domain, with the rest looked up from reference TRBV2 and TRBJ2-5, is EPEVTQTPSHQVTQMGQEVILRCVPISNHLYFYWYRQILGQKVEFLVSFYNNEISEKSEIFDDQFSVERPDGSNFTLKIRSTKLEDSAMYFCASGGRRETQYFGPGTRLLVL.